This paragraph reports one T cell receptor beta chain. What it binds is unknown. The source of the sample is a study of cytomegalovirus exposure and HLA in healthy donors. Study results and caveats: According to a subsequent analysis, TCR clusters from the first cohort were inclined to appear together in the 100 to 150 validation repertoires. The study put 150 to 200 TCR beta chains on its list as cytomegalovirus-associated.

The study drew the donors from its approximately 130-subject validation cohort, separate from the approximately 690-subject first cohort. Germline CDR1 reads SQVTM; CDR2 reads ANQGSEA. This CDR3 region has 12 residues. V lost 7 bases and J lost 5; bases outside the gene matches: 4. Libraries were prepared by immunoSEQ multiplex PCR; TCRdb keeps only in-frame clonotypes and omits some of them. The repertoire holds a few hundred thousand clones, with about nine tenths as singletons. The receptor's source is a woman younger than 35 in good health and CMV-seronegative. The sequencing sample was made of PBMCs. V and J are TRBV29-1 and TRBJ1-4; 7 nucleotides agree with TRBD1. CDR3 nucleotides: TGCAGCGCACAGGGGAGGAATGAAAAACTGTTTTTT. This sequence encodes CSAQGRNEKLFF.